This TCR beta chain derives from a study of CD8 T cells in Susac syndrome. V was cut by 5 bases and J by 11 bases, with 15 bases left in between. CDR3 size: 12 residues. Germline assignment: CDR1 MNHGY and CDR2 SVAAGI. Reverse transcription used roughly 0.45 to 1 ug RNA and random hexamers. In TCRdb, the immunoSEQ multiplex PCR reads were re-called with MiXCR into one record per CDR3 protein. The data show 250,000 to 300,000 distinct CDR3 sequences, roughly 85% seen once. Negative isolation yielded the CD8+ and CD4+ T cells, while FACS enriched the TEMRA cells. Source material: CD8+ T cells from PBMCs. This sequence joins TRBV6-9 and TRBJ1-1; D is ambiguous. This clonotype originated in a human donor with multiple sclerosis. CDR3 sequence: CASSPLVFGAFF. DNA for the CDR3: TGTGCCAGCAGTCCCCTGGTTTTTGGCGCTTTCTTT.